These T cell receptor beta chains were read from a single sample in a study of human T cells and chemical hapten exposure. MiXCR, applied by TCRdb to the RACE reads, yields one record per CDR3 protein. The sample holds about 80,000 distinct CDR3 sequences, 11% seen once. The source material was whole blood, sampled in connection with sensitization to the hapten diphenylcyclopropenone (DPC). The receptors stem from a young man with alopecia areata. Some clones in this sample may be carry-over from other donors' samples. Each CDR3 is given with its conserved first and last residue. The D gene is left open where the match is weak. Clone size is not always given. Where it is, it says once, few, many or a class for expanded clones.

D | J | size | length | V | DNA | CDR3
. | TRBJ1-5 | few | 17 | TRBV6-2/TRBV6-3 | TGTGCCAGCAGTTACGCCTATACAGGGTTTGGCAATCAGCCCCAGCATTTT | CASSYAYTGFGNQPQHF
. | TRBJ2-3 | . | 14 | TRBV6-2/TRBV6-3 | TGTGCCGCCGCCCCCTCGGGGGGCACAGATACGCAGTATTTT | CAAAPSGGTDTQYF
. | TRBJ2-5 | . | 16 | TRBV7-6 | TGTGCCAGCAGCCCGCCTGTCCGGGGATCGGGGGAGACCCAGTACTTC | CASSPPVRGSGETQYF
TRBD2 | TRBJ2-2 | . | 16 | TRBV7-9 | TGTGCCAGCAGCTTCTCGGGACTAGCGGTGGCGGGGGAGCTGTTTTTT | CASSFSGLAVAGELFF
. | TRBJ2-2 | . | 15 | TRBV6-5 | TGTGCCAGCAGTTACTCGGCGGGCAACACCGGGGAGCTGTTTTTT | CASSYSAGNTGELFF
. | TRBJ2-2 | . | 11 | TRBV28 | TGTGCCAGCAGTTTGATCGGGGAGCTGTTTTTT | CASSLIGELFF
. | TRBJ1-3 | few | 14 | TRBV29-1 | TGCAGCGTTCGAGGTCTGAGCTCTGGAAACACCATATATTTT | CSVRGLSSGNTIYF
. | TRBJ2-2 | few | 15 | TRBV7-2 | TGTGCCAGCAGCTCTACCGGGCCTAACACCGGGGAGCTGTTTTTT | CASSSTGPNTGELFF
TRBD2 | TRBJ2-3 | few | 17 | TRBV18 | TGTGCCAGCTCACCAGAGGAGCTAGCGGGCTCTACAGATACGCAGTATTTT | CASSPEELAGSTDTQYF
. | TRBJ1-5 | many | 13 | TRBV5-5 | TGTGCCAGCAGCCCCGGGGACAATCAGCCCCAGCATTTT | CASSPGDNQPQHF
. | TRBJ1-1 | many | 14 | TRBV3-1 | TGTGCCAGCAGCCAAGGGTACGTCAACACTGAAGCTTTCTTT | CASSQGYVNTEAFF
. | TRBJ2-4 | few | 15 | TRBV7-9 | TGTGCCAGCAGCTTGGGGACGGTAGCCAAAAACATTCAGTACTTC | CASSLGTVAKNIQYF
. | TRBJ2-7 | many | 15 | TRBV14 | TGTGCCAGCAGCCGCCGGGACCGAGGGACCTACGAGCAGTACTTC | CASSRRDRGTYEQYF
TRBD2 | TRBJ2-3 | . | 17 | TRBV7-2 | TGTGCCAGCAGTCCTGCCCAGCGGGGGGGCGGCACAGATACGCAGTATTTT | CASSPAQRGGGTDTQYF
. | TRBJ2-2 | many | 14 | TRBV6-2/TRBV6-3 | TGTGCCAGCAGTGGACTTGCGAACACCGGGGAGCTGTTTTTT | CASSGLANTGELFF
. | TRBJ1-1 | few | 15 | TRBV15 | TGTGCCACCAGCAGAAGGGCTATCTGGGACACTGAAGCTTTCTTT | CATSRRAIWDTEAFF
. | TRBJ1-2 | many | 15 | TRBV21-1 | TGTGCCAGCAGCTTCCGGAATTGGACAGGGGGTGGCTACACCTTC | CASSFRNWTGGGYTF
TRBD2 | TRBJ2-7 | few | 14 | TRBV11-2 | TGTGCCAGCAGCTTAGATTTCGGGAGGTACGAGCAGTACTTC | CASSLDFGRYEQYF
. | TRBJ1-1 | few | 15 | TRBV28 | TGTGCCAGCAGAGAGGGTCCAGGGATGGACATTGAAGCTTTCTTT | CASREGPGMDIEAFF
. | TRBJ1-1 | few | 16 | TRBV9 | TGTGCCAGCAGCGTAGTACCTCTCCGGGACGGTGGACGGGCTTTCTTT | CASSVVPLRDGGRAFF